A few counts support the clone carrying this T cell receptor beta chain. Its matching antigen is unknown. The data stem from a study of T-cell reconstitution after alpha-beta-depleted transplantation in children. Whole-study findings and limits: Where some patients showed high TCRbeta diversity at day 60, it came from recipient T cells and thymic progenitors that had survived.

Unique molecular identifiers were used to barcode this TCRbeta library. Using its own MiXCR run on the PCR reads, TCRdb lists one record per CDR3 protein. Counted here are 450,000 to 550,000 distinct CDR3 sequences, over 10% occurring once; the ten biggest clones make up around 13%. There are 13 residues in the CDR3. Germline V gene sequence: CDR1 SQVTM, CDR2 ANQGSEA. The J segment lost 0 bases and the V segment lost 7 bases, leaving 3 bases of the junction unmatched. V gene TRBV29-1 combines with J gene TRBJ2-3; 8 bases fit TRBD2. Specimen: PBMCs, mostly from graft donor cells, collected 180 days after TCRalphabeta/CD19-depleted stem cell transplant. This sequence was found in a female patient aged 2 to 10 who had a stem cell transplant for aplastic anemia, so the T cells may come from the graft donor. CDR3 DNA sequence: TGCAGCGCCGTAGCGGGAAGCACAGATACGCAGTATTTT. It is translated as CSAVAGSTDTQYF.